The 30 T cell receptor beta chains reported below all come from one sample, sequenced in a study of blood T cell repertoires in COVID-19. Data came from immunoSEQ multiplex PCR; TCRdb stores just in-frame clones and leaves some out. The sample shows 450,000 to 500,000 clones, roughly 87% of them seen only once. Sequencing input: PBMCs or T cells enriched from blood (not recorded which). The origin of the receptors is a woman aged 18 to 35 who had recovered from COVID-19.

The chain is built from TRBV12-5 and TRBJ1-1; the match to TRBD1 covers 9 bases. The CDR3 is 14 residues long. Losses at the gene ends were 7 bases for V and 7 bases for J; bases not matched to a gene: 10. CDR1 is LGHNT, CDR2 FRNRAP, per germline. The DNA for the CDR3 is TGTGCTAGTGACCCGGGACAGGGAGTGAGTGAAGCTTTCTTT. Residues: CASDPGQGVSEAFF.

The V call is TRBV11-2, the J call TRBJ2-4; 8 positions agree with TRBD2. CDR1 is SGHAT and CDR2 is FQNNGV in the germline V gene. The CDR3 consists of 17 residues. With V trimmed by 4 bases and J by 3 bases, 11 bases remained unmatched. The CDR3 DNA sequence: TGTGCCAGCAGCTCTATCCGGGGGGGCCGCGTCAAAAACATTCAGTACTTC. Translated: CASSSIRGGRVKNIQYF.

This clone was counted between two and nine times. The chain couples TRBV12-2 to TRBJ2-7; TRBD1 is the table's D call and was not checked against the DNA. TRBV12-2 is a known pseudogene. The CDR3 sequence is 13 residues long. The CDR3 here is CARAHSSAYEQYF. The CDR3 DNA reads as TGTGCCCGAGCTCACAGCTCAGCCTACGAGCAGTACTTC.

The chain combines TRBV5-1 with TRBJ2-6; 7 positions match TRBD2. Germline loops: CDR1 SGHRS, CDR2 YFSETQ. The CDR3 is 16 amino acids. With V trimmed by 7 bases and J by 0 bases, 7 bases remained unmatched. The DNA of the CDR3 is TGCGCCAGCCAGCGGGGCGTGGGCTCTGGGGCCAACGTCCTGACTTTC. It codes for CASQRGVGSGANVLTF. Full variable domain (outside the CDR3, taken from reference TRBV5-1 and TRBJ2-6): KAGVTQTPRYLIKTRGQQVTLSCSPISGHRSVSWYQQTPGQGLQFLFEYFSETQRNKGNFPGRFSGRQFSNSRSEMNVSTLELGDSALYLCASQRGVGSGANVLTFGAGSRLTVL.

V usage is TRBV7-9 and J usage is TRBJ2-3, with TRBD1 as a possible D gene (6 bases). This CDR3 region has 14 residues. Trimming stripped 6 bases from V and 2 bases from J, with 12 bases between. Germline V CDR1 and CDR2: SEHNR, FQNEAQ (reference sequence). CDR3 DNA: TGTGCCAGCAGAGGTGGGGGCATCACAGATACGCAGTATTTT. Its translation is CASRGGGITDTQYF.

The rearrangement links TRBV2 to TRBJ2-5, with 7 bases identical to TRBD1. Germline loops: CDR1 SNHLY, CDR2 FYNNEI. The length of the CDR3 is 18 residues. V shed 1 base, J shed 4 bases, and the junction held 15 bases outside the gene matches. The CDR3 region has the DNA TGTGCCAGCAGTGAAGAGGGGTTTAGGGGGCGAGGTGGAGAGACCCAGTACTTC. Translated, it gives CASSEEGFRGRGGETQYF.

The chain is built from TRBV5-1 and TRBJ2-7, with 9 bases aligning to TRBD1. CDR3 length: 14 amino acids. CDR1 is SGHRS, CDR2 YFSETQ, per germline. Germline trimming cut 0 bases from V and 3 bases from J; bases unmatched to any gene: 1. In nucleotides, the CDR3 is TGCGCCAGCAGCTTGGCGGGACAGGGCTACGAGCAGTACTTC. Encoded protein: CASSLAGQGYEQYF.

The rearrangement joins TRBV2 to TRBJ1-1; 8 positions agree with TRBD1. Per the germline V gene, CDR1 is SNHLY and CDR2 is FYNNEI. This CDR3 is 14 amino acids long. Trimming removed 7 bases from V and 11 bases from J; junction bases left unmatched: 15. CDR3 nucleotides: TGTGCCAGCACCTCCACAGGGGGGCGCGACCCTGCTTTCTTT. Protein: CASTSTGGRDPAFF. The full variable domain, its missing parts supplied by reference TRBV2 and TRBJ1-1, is EPEVTQTPSHQVTQMGQEVILRCVPISNHLYFYWYRQILGQKVEFLVSFYNNEISEKSEIFDDQFSVERPDGSNFTLKIRSTKLEDSAMYFCASTSTGGRDPAFFGQGTRLTVV.

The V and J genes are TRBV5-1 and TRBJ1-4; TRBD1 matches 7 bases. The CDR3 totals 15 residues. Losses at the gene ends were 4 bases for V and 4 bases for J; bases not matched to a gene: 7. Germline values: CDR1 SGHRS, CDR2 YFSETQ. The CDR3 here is CASSPRTGDNEKLFF. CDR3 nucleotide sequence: TGCGCCAGCAGCCCACGGACAGGAGATAATGAAAAACTGTTTTTT. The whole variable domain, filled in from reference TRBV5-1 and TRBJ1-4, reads KAGVTQTPRYLIKTRGQQVTLSCSPISGHRSVSWYQQTPGQGLQFLFEYFSETQRNKGNFPGRFSGRQFSNSRSEMNVSTLELGDSALYLCASSPRTGDNEKLFFGSGTQLSVL.

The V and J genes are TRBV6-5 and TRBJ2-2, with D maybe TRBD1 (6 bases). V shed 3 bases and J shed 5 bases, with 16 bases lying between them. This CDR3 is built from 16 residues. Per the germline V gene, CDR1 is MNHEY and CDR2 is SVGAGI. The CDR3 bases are TGTGCCAGCAGTTATAGTGACAGGCAGACGACCGGGGAGCTGTTTTTT. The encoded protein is CASSYSDRQTTGELFF.

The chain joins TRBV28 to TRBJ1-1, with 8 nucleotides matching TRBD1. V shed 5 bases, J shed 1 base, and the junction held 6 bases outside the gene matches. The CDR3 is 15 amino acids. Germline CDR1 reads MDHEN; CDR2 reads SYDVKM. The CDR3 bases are TGTGCCAGCAGTCCGGACGACAGGGGGAACACTGAAGCTTTCTTT. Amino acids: CASSPDDRGNTEAFF.

Here the CDR3 DNA reads TGCGCCAGCAGCTTGGGGACAGCTCTCACAGATACGCAGTATTTT. Translation gives CASSLGTALTDTQYF. The V call is TRBV5-1, the J call TRBJ2-3; the D gene is possibly TRBD1 (6 bases). Germline V CDR1 and CDR2: SGHRS, YFSETQ. This CDR3 has 15 amino acids. Trimming cost V 0 bases and J 2 bases, with 10 bases left between them.

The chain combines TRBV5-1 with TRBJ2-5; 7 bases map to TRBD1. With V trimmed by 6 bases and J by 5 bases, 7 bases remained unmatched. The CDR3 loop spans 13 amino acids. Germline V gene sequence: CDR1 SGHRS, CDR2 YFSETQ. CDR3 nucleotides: TGCGCCAGCATTTCGGACAGGTGGGAGACCCAGTACTTC. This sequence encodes CASISDRWETQYF.

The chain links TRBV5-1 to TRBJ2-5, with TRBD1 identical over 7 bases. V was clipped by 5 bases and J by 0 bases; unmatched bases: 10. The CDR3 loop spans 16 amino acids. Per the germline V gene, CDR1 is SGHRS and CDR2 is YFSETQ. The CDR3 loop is CASSTGTASYQETQYF. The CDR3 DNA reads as TGCGCCAGCAGTACCGGGACAGCTTCGTACCAAGAGACCCAGTACTTC.

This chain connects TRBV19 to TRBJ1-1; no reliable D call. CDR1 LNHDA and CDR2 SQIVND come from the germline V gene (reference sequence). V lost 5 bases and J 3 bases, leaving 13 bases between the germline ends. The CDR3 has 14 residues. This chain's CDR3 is CASSPTAGDTEAFF. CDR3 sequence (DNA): TGTGCCAGTAGTCCGACTGCGGGTGACACTGAAGCTTTCTTT.

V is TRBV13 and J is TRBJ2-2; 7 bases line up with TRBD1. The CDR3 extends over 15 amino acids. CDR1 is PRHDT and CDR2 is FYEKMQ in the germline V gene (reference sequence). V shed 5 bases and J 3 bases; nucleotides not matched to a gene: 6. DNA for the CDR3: TGTGCCAGCAGCCCGGGACAGTCAGACACCGGGGAGCTGTTTTTT. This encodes CASSPGQSDTGELFF.

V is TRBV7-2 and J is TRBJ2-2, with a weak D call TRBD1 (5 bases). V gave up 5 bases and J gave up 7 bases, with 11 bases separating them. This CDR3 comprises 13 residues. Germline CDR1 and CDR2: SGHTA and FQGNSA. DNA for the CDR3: TGTGCCAGCAGCCCCCGTAGGGGCGGGGAGCTGTTTTTT. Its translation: CASSPRRGGELFF. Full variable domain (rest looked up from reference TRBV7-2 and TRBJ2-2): GAGVSQSPSNKVTEKGKDVELRCDPISGHTALYWYRQSLGQGLEFLIYFQGNSAPDKSGLPSDRFSAERTGGSVSTLTIQRTQQEDSAVYLCASSPRRGGELFFGEGSRLTVL.

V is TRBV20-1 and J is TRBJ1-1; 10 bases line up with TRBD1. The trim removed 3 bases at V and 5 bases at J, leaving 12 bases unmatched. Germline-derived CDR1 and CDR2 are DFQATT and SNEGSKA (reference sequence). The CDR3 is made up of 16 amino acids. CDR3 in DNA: TGCAGTGCTAGTCTAGCGGGACAGGGGTCGGAGACTGAAGCTTTCTTT. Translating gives CSASLAGQGSETEAFF.

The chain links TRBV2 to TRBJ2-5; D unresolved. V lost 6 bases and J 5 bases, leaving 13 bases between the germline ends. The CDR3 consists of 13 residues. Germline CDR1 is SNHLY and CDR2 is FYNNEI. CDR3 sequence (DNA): TGTGCCAGCAGCTCTCCCTCCCCGGAGACCCAGTACTTC. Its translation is CASSSPSPETQYF.

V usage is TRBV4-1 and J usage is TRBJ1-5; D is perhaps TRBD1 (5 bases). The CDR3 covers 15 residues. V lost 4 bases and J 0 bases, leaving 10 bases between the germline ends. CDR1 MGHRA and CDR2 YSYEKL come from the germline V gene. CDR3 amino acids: CASSLTDLSNQPQHF. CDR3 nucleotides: TGCGCCAGCAGCCTGACAGACCTTAGCAATCAGCCCCAGCATTTT.

The CDR3 region is CASRYWTDLEAFF. In nucleotides, the CDR3 is TGTGCCAGCAGGTACTGGACAGATCTTGAAGCTTTCTTT. V and J are TRBV2 and TRBJ1-1, with a possible D match to TRBD1 (6 bases). Trimming removed 6 bases from V and 7 bases from J, with 15 bases in between. Germline assignment: CDR1 SNHLY and CDR2 FYNNEI. The CDR3 consists of 13 residues.

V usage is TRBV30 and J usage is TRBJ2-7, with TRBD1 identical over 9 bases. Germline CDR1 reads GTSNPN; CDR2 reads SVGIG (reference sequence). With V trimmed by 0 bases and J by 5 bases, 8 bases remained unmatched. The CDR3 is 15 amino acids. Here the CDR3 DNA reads TGTGCCTGGAGTGTTCGGGACAGGGAGGTCCACGAGCAGTACTTC. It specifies CAWSVRDREVHEQYF.

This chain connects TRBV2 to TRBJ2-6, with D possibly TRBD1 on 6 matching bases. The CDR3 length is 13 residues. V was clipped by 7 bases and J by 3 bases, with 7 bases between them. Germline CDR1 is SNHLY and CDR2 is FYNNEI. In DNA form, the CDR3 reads TGTGCCAGCAACAGGGATGGGGCCAACGTCCTGACTTTC. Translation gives CASNRDGANVLTF. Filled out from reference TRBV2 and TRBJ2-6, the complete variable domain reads EPEVTQTPSHQVTQMGQEVILRCVPISNHLYFYWYRQILGQKVEFLVSFYNNEISEKSEIFDDQFSVERPDGSNFTLKIRSTKLEDSAMYFCASNRDGANVLTFGAGSRLTVL.

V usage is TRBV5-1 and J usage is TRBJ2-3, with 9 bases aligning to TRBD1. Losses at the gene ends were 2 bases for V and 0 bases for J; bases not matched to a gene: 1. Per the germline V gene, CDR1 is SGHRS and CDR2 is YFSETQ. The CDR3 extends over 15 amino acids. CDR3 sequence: CASSLQGASTDTQYF. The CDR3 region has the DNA TGCGCCAGCAGCTTACAGGGGGCTAGCACAGATACGCAGTATTTT.

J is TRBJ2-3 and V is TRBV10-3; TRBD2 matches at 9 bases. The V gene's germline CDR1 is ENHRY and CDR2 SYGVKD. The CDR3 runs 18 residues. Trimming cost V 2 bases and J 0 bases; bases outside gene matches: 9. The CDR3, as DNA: TGTGCCATCAGTGAGCGCGCTAGCGGGACCCGGAGCACAGATACGCAGTATTTT. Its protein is CAISERASGTRSTDTQYF.

CDR3 sequence: CASRPTSGVKGELFF. The DNA of the CDR3 is TGTGCCAGCAGGCCGACTAGCGGGGTAAAGGGGGAGCTGTTTTTT. V is TRBV28 and J is TRBJ2-2; 11 bases agree with TRBD2. The CDR3 covers 15 residues. The V segment lost 6 bases and the J segment 8 bases; nucleotides outside the gene matches: 8. CDR1 MDHEN and CDR2 SYDVKM come from the germline V gene.

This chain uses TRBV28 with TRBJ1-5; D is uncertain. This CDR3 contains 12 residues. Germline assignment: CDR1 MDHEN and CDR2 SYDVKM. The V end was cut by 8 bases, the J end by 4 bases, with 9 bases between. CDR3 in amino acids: CASHDKNQPQHF. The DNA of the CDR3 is TGTGCCAGCCACGACAAGAATCAGCCCCAGCATTTT.

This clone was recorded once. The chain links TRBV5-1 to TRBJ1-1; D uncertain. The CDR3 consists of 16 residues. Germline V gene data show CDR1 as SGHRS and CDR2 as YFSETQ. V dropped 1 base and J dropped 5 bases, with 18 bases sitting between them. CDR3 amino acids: CASSLSPVRVETEAFF. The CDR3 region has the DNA TGCGCCAGCAGCTTGTCGCCGGTTCGGGTGGAGACTGAAGCTTTCTTT.

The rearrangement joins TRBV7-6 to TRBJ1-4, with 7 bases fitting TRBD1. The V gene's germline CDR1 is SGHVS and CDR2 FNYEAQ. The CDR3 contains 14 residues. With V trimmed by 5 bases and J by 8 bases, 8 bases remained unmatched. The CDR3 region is CASSAGVRGEKLFF. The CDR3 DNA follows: TGTGCCAGCAGCGCCGGGGTCAGGGGGGAAAAACTGTTTTTT.

CDR3 in amino acids: CASSLGGTRVRISTEAFF. CDR3 coding DNA: TGTGCCAGCAGCTTGGGAGGGACAAGGGTGAGGATAAGCACTGAAGCTTTCTTT. The chain has TRBV5-8 and TRBJ1-1, with D perhaps matching TRBD1 (6 bases). V gave up 0 bases and J gave up 4 bases, with 22 bases separating them. Germline V gene sequence: CDR1 SGHTS, CDR2 YDEGEE. This CDR3 region has 18 residues.